Listed below are T cell receptor beta chains from one sample, sequenced in a study of glioma-infiltrating T cells. TCRdb reanalysed the multiplex PCR reads using MiXCR and keeps one entry per CDR3 protein. The data show 84,000 or so distinct CDR3 sequences, roughly 23% seen once. Sequenced material: glioma tissue, nonneoplastic brain tissue, or PBMCs (not recorded which). These receptors were taken from a human donor with low-grade glioma or glioblastoma, undergoing nonglioma brain surgery, or in good health (not recorded which). CDR3s include the opening cysteine and the closing phenylalanine or tryptophan. The order of the fields is J gene, V gene, clone size, D gene, CDR3 protein, CDR3 DNA. A D gene is named only where the DNA matches it firmly. The listing skips clone size in some rows; elsewhere it reads once, few, many or a size class.

>TRBJ2-3|TRBV27|many|NA
CASSVRAPTDTQYF
TGTGCCAGCAGTGTCAGGGCCCCCACGGATACGCAGTATTTT
>TRBJ2-7|TRBV20-1|medium-sized|NA
CSARDQLGHLEQYF
TGCAGTGCTAGAGATCAACTCGGACATCTCGAGCAGTACTTC
>TRBJ2-1|TRBV6-1|many|TRBD2
CASRTSGRVSYNEQFF
TGTGCCAGCAGGACTAGCGGGAGGGTGTCCTACAATGAGCAGTTCTTC
>TRBJ2-3|TRBV18|many|NA
CASSPDWVTDTQYF
TGTGCCAGCTCACCGGACTGGGTGACAGATACGCAGTATTTT
>TRBJ1-3|TRBV18|many|TRBD1
CASSRRDRGFTGNTIYF
TGTGCCAGCTCACGCCGAGACAGGGGTTTTACTGGAAACACCATATATTTT
>TRBJ1-2|TRBV19|NA|NA
CASRTTRIYGYTF
TGTGCCAGTAGAACAACACGGATCTATGGCTACACCTTC
>TRBJ2-3|TRBV10-3|many|TRBD2
CAISGASGITDTQYF
TGTGCCATCAGTGGGGCTAGCGGGATCACAGATACGCAGTATTTT
>TRBJ2-2|TRBV7-9|NA|TRBD1
CASSPRDRPNTGELFF
TGTGCCAGCAGCCCAAGGGACAGACCTAACACCGGGGAGCTGTTTTTT
>TRBJ1-2|TRBV4-1|many|NA
CASSPGGVNLDYGYTF
TGCGCCAGCTCCCCAGGCGGGGTCAATTTGGACTATGGCTACACCTTC
>TRBJ1-1|TRBV29-1|NA|NA
CSVEDTEAFF
TGCAGCGTTGAAGACACTGAAGCTTTCTTT
>TRBJ2-3|TRBV28|many|TRBD1
CASTPWGGGQEGDTQYF
TGTGCCAGCACCCCATGGGGTGGGGGACAGGAGGGAGATACGCAGTATTTT
>TRBJ1-6|TRBV19|many|TRBD1
CASSIWGQDSPLHF
TGTGCCAGTAGTATTTGGGGACAGGATTCACCCCTCCACTTT
>TRBJ1-2|TRBV5-1|NA|NA
CASSLGQSANYGYTF
TGCGCCAGCAGCTTGGGCCAGAGCGCCAACTATGGCTACACCTTC
>TRBJ2-7|TRBV7-8|NA|NA
CASSSQGGHNEQYF
TGTGCCAGCAGCTCACAAGGAGGACACAACGAGCAGTACTTC
>TRBJ1-6|TRBV7-9|NA|NA
CASANDRNYNSPLHF
TGTGCCAGCGCGAACGACAGAAATTATAATTCACCCCTCCACTTT
>TRBJ1-4|TRBV2|many|NA
CASRGQLNEKLFF
TGTGCCAGCAGAGGGCAGCTAAATGAAAAACTGTTTTTT
>TRBJ2-1|TRBV18|many|NA
CASSPINYNEQFF
TGTGCCAGCTCACCCATAAATTACAATGAGCAGTTCTTC
>TRBJ2-5|TRBV5-1|few|TRBD1
CASSPRAGTGTQETQYF
TGCGCCAGCAGCCCAAGAGCCGGGACAGGAACCCAAGAGACCCAGTACTTC
>TRBJ2-7|TRBV6-1|many|NA
CASSPGQQGITYEQYF
TGTGCCAGCAGCCCCGGACAGCAAGGAATCACCTACGAGCAGTACTTC
>TRBJ1-2|TRBV4-1|many|TRBD1
CASSRHGTEYGYTF
TGCGCCAGCAGCAGACACGGGACAGAGTATGGCTACACCTTC
>TRBJ2-1|TRBV6-2/TRBV6-3|many|TRBD2
CASSWPAGGPVTYNEQFF
TGTGCCAGCAGTTGGCCAGCGGGGGGGCCGGTGACCTACAATGAGCAGTTCTTC
>TRBJ2-5|TRBV6-1|many|NA
CASSGTWAGETQYF
TGTGCCAGCAGTGGTACCTGGGCGGGGGAGACCCAGTACTTC
>TRBJ1-3|TRBV12-3/TRBV12-4|many|TRBD1
CASSPVRDRAFSGSGNTIYF
TGTGCCAGCAGTCCCGTCCGGGACAGGGCCTTCAGTGGTTCTGGAAACACCATATATTTT
>TRBJ1-2|TRBV11-2|many|NA
CASSRDHYGYTF
TGTGCCAGCAGCCGTGACCACTATGGCTACACCTTC